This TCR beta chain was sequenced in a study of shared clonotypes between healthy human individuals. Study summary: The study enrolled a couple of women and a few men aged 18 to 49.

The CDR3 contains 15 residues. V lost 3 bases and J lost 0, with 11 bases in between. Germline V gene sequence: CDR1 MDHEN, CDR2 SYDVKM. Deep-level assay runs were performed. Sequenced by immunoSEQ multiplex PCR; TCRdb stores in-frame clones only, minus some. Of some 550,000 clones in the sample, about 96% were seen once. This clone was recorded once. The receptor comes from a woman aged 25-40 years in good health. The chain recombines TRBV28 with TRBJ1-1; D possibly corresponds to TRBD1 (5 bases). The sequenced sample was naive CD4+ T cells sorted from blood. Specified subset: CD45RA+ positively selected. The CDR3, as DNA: TGTGCCAGCAGTTTGATTGGCAGGGTGAACACTGAAGCTTTCTTT. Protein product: CASSLIGRVNTEAFF.